These 5 T cell receptor beta chains were all obtained from the same sample, sequenced in a study of T cells after yellow fever vaccination. MiXCR, applied by TCRdb to the 5' RACE reads, yields one record per CDR3 protein. The repertoire has fewer than 450,000 distinct CDR3 sequences, 3% to 4.5% of them found once; the top ten carry around 24%. The sample here was PBMCs, taken 5 days after the yellow fever booster vaccination. The receptors shown here come from a man aged 18 to 29 who received the YFV17D yellow fever vaccine.

This clonotype was observed at least ten times. The chain couples TRBV21-1 to TRBJ2-3; the table's D call, TRBD1, was not checked against the DNA. TRBV21-1 is given as a pseudogene. This CDR3 has 18 amino acids. The CDR3 spells CASSKAVGDSPGADTQYF. In nucleotides, the CDR3 is TGTGCCAGCAGCAAAGCCGTCGGCGACAGCCCAGGGGCAGATACGCAGTATTTT.

The V call is TRBV7-6, the J call TRBJ2-3; perhaps D is TRBD1 or TRBD2 (6 bases each). Trimming left V 5 bases short and J 0 bases short, with 12 bases between. Germline V gene lookup returns CDR1 SGHVS and CDR2 FNYEAQ. The CDR3 totals 15 residues. The CDR3 DNA reads TGTGCCAGCAGCAGGGGGGTGGGGAGCACAGATACGCAGTATTTT. It translates to CASSRGVGSTDTQYF.

V gene TRBV3-1 combines with J gene TRBJ1-2; D remains unclear. The CDR3 loop spans 15 amino acids. Per germline, CDR1 LGHDT and CDR2 YNNKEL (reference sequence). With 4 bases removed from V and 2 bases from J, the gap between germline ends came to 14 bases. CDR3 nucleotides: TGTGCCAGCAGCCCCCGGCAGCCCTCCAACTATGGCTACACCTTC. It is translated as CASSPRQPSNYGYTF.

This clonotype came up many times. V is TRBV5-1 and J is TRBJ1-3; D uncertain. Germline V lookup: CDR1 SGHRS, CDR2 YFSETQ. V lost 0 bases and J lost 5, with 6 bases in between. This CDR3 has 13 residues. CDR3 sequence reads: CASSLGVRNTIYF. The CDR3 coding sequence is TGCGCCAGCAGCTTGGGGGTACGAAACACCATATATTTT.

The sample holds a few counts of this clonotype. The chain recombines TRBV4-1 with TRBJ2-1; no definite D call. CDR3 length equals 18 residues. Germline assignment: CDR1 MGHRA and CDR2 YSYEKL. Trimming took off 1 base at V and 0 bases at J, with 16 bases between the two ends. CDR3 sequence reads: CASSQVLSSLSSYNEQFF. CDR3 DNA sequence: TGCGCCAGCAGCCAAGTTCTATCGTCACTGAGCTCCTACAATGAGCAGTTCTTC.